Below, 27 T cell receptor beta chains from the same sample are listed, as sequenced in a study of OX40 agonist ivuxolimab in advanced cancers. Sequencing used immunoSEQ multiplex PCR; TCRdb keeps in-frame clones, though not all of them. The sample holds some 60,000 clones, about 89% seen once. The input for sequencing was CD4+ or CD8+ T cells sorted from blood, taken in a trial of the OX40 agonist ivuxolimab. The source of these receptors is an adult with an advanced solid tumor such as melanoma, head and neck, liver or kidney cancer.

The chain employs TRBV6-5 and TRBJ2-3; 11 positions agree with TRBD2. The V gene end was trimmed by 1 base and the J gene end by 7 bases; junction bases not matched to a gene: 7. CDR1 is MNHEY, CDR2 SVGAGI, per germline. The CDR3 spans 16 residues. The CDR3 DNA follows: TGTGCCAGCAGTTACTTGACTAGCGGGGCTTCACATACGCAGTATTTT. Amino acid sequence: CASSYLTSGASHTQYF.

The chain links TRBV28 to TRBJ1-5; D gene ambiguous. This CDR3 contains 16 residues. The germline V gene encodes CDR1 MDHEN and CDR2 SYDVKM. Trimming removed 4 bases at V and 6 bases at J, with 19 bases between. The CDR3 reads CASSSSGGPQIQPQHF. CDR3 in DNA: TGTGCCAGCAGTTCCTCCGGAGGACCTCAGATTCAGCCCCAGCATTTT.

The chain employs TRBV4-3 and TRBJ2-1; 7 positions agree with TRBD2. V lost 4 bases to trimming and J lost 3 bases; unmatched junction nucleotides: 0. Germline V gene sequence: CDR1 LGHNA, CDR2 YSLEER. The CDR3 extends over 13 amino acids. The DNA for the CDR3 is TGCGCCAGCAGCCGGGAGGGCTACAATGAGCAGTTCTTC. Translating it yields CASSREGYNEQFF.

The CDR3 DNA is TGTGCCAGCAGCGTAGGTGGGAGGGGAACTCAAGAGACCCAGTACTTC. It codes for CASSVGGRGTQETQYF. The chain uses TRBV9 and TRBJ2-5; 7 nucleotides line up with TRBD2. V shed 0 bases and J 2 bases; nucleotides not matched to a gene: 7. The germline V gene has CDR1 SGDLS and CDR2 YYNGEE. The CDR3 has 16 residues.

The chain employs TRBV10-3 and TRBJ1-1; D gene ambiguous. This CDR3 has 16 residues. V shed 4 bases and J shed 0 bases, with 15 bases lying between them. CDR1 ENHRY and CDR2 SYGVKD come from the germline V gene. CDR3 loop: CAISAFNGRLNTEAFF. The CDR3 bases are TGTGCCATCAGTGCCTTTAATGGACGGTTGAACACTGAAGCTTTCTTT.

The chain uses TRBV6-5 and TRBJ2-1; D possibly corresponds to TRBD1 (5 bases). Trimming took off 0 bases at V and 8 bases at J, with 17 bases between the two ends. Germline-derived CDR1 and CDR2 are MNHEY and SVGAGI. This CDR3 spans 16 amino acids. CDR3 coding DNA: TGTGCCAGCAGTTACTCGATTAGTATAAGGGGCGATGAGCAGTTCTTC. It specifies CASSYSISIRGDEQFF.

In DNA form, the CDR3 reads TGTGCCAGTAGTAAGGGACCCCCAACAGAGTACGAGCAGTACTTC. Protein product: CASSKGPPTEYEQYF. The chain carries TRBV19 and TRBJ2-7; D possibly matches TRBD1 or TRBD2 (5 bases each). Germline V CDR1 and CDR2: LNHDA, SQIVND (reference sequence). With 4 bases removed from V and 4 bases from J, the gap between germline ends came to 17 bases. The CDR3 runs to 15 residues.

This rearrangement joins TRBV19 to TRBJ2-5; D not certain. The ends were cut back, 5 bases at V and 5 bases at J, with 15 bases in the middle. CDR1 and CDR2 (germline): LNHDA, SQIVND (reference sequence). The CDR3 length is 14 residues. Here the CDR3 DNA reads TGTGCCAGTAGTCCCAGTCGTTACGGGGAGACCCAGTACTTC. Translating gives CASSPSRYGETQYF.

This clone was recorded only once. This chain links TRBV4-2 with TRBJ2-5; TRBD2 matches at 16 bases. V dropped 3 bases and J dropped 1; count of bases not matched to a gene: 5. Germline V CDR1 and CDR2: LGHNA, YNFKEQ. This CDR3 is 18 amino acids long. The CDR3 sequence: CASSQGTSGRATQETQYF. The CDR3 DNA reads as TGTGCCAGCAGCCAGGGGACTAGCGGGAGGGCGACCCAAGAGACCCAGTACTTC.

CDR3 sequence: CTSSQISTSGYEQYF. Written as DNA, the CDR3 is TGCACCAGCAGCCAAATTTCGACTAGCGGTTACGAGCAGTACTTC. The chain couples TRBV1 to TRBJ2-7; the DNA was not compared with TRBD2, the D call given in the table. TRBV1 is described as a pseudogene. This CDR3 is built from 15 residues.

The J gene is TRBJ2-5, the V gene TRBV18; D is unclear. Germline V gene sequence: CDR1 KGHSH, CDR2 LQKENI. Trimming removed 5 bases at V and 4 bases at J, with 5 bases between. The CDR3 totals 11 residues. CDR3 DNA: TGTGCCAGCTCAGGGCGAGAGACCCAGTACTTC. It specifies CASSGRETQYF.

This clone showed up just once. The chain combines TRBV6-5 with TRBJ1-1; D is unresolved. Trimming cost V 7 bases and J 3 bases, with 15 bases left between them. This CDR3 is 14 amino acids long. Germline V gives CDR1 MNHEY, CDR2 SVGAGI. The CDR3 DNA is TGTGCCAGCAAACGACAACTTTTGGACACTGAAGCTTTCTTT. Its protein is CASKRQLLDTEAFF.

V and J are TRBV7-9 and TRBJ2-3; no clear D gene. The CDR3 consists of 13 residues. Germline V CDR1 and CDR2: SEHNR, FQNEAQ (reference sequence). The ends were cut back, 1 base at V and 6 bases at J, with 8 bases in the middle. In DNA form, the CDR3 reads TGTGCCAGCAGCTTAGGCCGATGGGATACGCAGTATTTT. Translating it yields CASSLGRWDTQYF.

V is TRBV11-3 and J is TRBJ2-1, with unresolved D. V lost 3 bases, J lost 1 base, and 10 bases lay in between. Germline V gene lookup returns CDR1 SGHNT and CDR2 YENEEA. The CDR3 sequence is 15 residues long. The CDR3 bases are TGTGCCAGCAGCTTGATCGGTAAATCCTACAATGAGCAGTTCTTC. Translating gives CASSLIGKSYNEQFF.

V gene TRBV15 combines with J gene TRBJ2-7; TRBD2 aligns across 8 bases. Germline trimming cut 4 bases from V and 0 bases from J; bases unmatched to any gene: 8. The V gene's germline CDR1 is LNHNV and CDR2 YYDKDF (reference sequence). CDR3 length: 16 amino acids. The CDR3 loop reads CATSITWRGASYEQYF. The CDR3 DNA reads TGTGCCACCAGCATCACGTGGCGGGGGGCCTCCTACGAGCAGTACTTC.

This clone was detected once. The chain combines TRBV6-5 with TRBJ1-5; D gene unclear. CDR1 and CDR2 (germline): MNHEY, SVGAGI. V was trimmed by 2 bases and J by 9 bases, leaving 11 bases between them. The CDR3 length is 13 residues. CDR3 DNA sequence: TGTGCCAGCAGTTACGAAGTCTCTGGGCCCCAGCATTTT. It yields the protein CASSYEVSGPQHF.

As DNA, the CDR3 is TGCGCCAGCAGCCAAGATCTAGGGACGCCGTGGGGCTACACCTTC. This translates into CASSQDLGTPWGYTF. V and J are TRBV4-3 and TRBJ1-2; a weak D match, TRBD1 (5 bases). The V and J ends lost 0 bases and 8 bases respectively, with 16 bases between them. Germline V gives CDR1 LGHNA, CDR2 YSLEER. The CDR3 totals 15 residues.

V gene TRBV5-1 combines with J gene TRBJ2-5, with TRBD2 as a possible D gene (6 bases). V lost 3 bases and J lost 3, with 12 bases in between. This CDR3 is 14 amino acids long. CDR1 and CDR2 from the germline V gene are SGHRS and YFSETQ. CDR3 DNA sequence: TGCGCCAGCAGCTGGGGACTCGAGAAAGAGACCCAGTACTTC. Encoded protein: CASSWGLEKETQYF. Full variable domain (remainder filled in from reference TRBV5-1 and TRBJ2-5): KAGVTQTPRYLIKTRGQQVTLSCSPISGHRSVSWYQQTPGQGLQFLFEYFSETQRNKGNFPGRFSGRQFSNSRSEMNVSTLELGDSALYLCASSWGLEKETQYFGPGTRLLVL.

The chain combines TRBV7-2 with TRBJ1-2, with a tentative D call TRBD1 (6 bases). Trimming removed 4 bases from V and 4 bases from J, with 16 bases in between. The CDR3 loop spans 15 amino acids. Germline lookup yields CDR1 SGHTA and CDR2 FQGNSA. The CDR3 DNA reads TGTGCCAGCAGCTCCCGGACAGAGATCATCTATGGCTACACCTTC. It translates to CASSSRTEIIYGYTF.

This chain joins TRBV20-1 and TRBJ1-2; 7 bases agree with TRBD1. After removal of 6 bases from V and 6 bases from J, the junction contained 4 bases not matched to a gene. The CDR3 totals 11 residues. Per germline, CDR1 DFQATT and CDR2 SNEGSKA (reference sequence). CDR3 sequence reads: CSAEGADGYTF. The CDR3 region has the DNA TGCAGTGCCGAGGGGGCTGATGGCTACACCTTC.

The chain couples TRBV2 to TRBJ2-2; TRBD1 is a possible D gene (6 bases). Germline CDR1 SNHLY, CDR2 FYNNEI. V was cut by 4 bases and J by 7 bases, with 13 bases left in between. This CDR3 has 14 amino acids. The CDR3 bases are TGTGCCAGCAGTGTCCTGCGGACAGACGGGGAGCTGTTTTTT. It encodes CASSVLRTDGELFF. The complete variable domain, with remaining parts taken from reference TRBV2 and TRBJ2-2, reads EPEVTQTPSHQVTQMGQEVILRCVPISNHLYFYWYRQILGQKVEFLVSFYNNEISEKSEIFDDQFSVERPDGSNFTLKIRSTKLEDSAMYFCASSVLRTDGELFFGEGSRLTVL.

The chain couples TRBV2 to TRBJ2-7; tentative D call: TRBD2 (7 bases). Per the germline V gene, CDR1 is SNHLY and CDR2 is FYNNEI. The V gene lost 3 bases and the J gene lost 9 bases, with 15 bases spanning the gap. The CDR3 runs 13 residues. Written as DNA, the CDR3 is TGTGCCAGCAGTGAGGAGGGGGGGTCGGCGCAGTACTTC. It translates to CASSEEGGSAQYF.

The chain couples TRBV19 to TRBJ2-5; 8 nucleotides align to TRBD2. V dropped 4 bases and J dropped 3; count of bases not matched to a gene: 4. This CDR3 has 14 amino acids. Germline CDR1 and CDR2: LNHDA and SQIVND (reference sequence). The CDR3 sequence: CASSTRAGEETQYF. Here the CDR3 DNA reads TGTGCCAGTAGTACCCGAGCGGGAGAAGAGACCCAGTACTTC.

The genes are TRBV28 and TRBJ2-5; D remains ambiguous. Germline CDR1 and CDR2: MDHEN and SYDVKM. The CDR3 is 10 residues long. V lost 3 bases to trimming and J lost 5 bases, with 1 base between them. The CDR3 DNA is TGTGCCAGCAGTTTCGAGACCCAGTACTTC. Protein sequence: CASSFETQYF.

The CDR3 spells CASSSGTVLNEQFF. CDR3 sequence (DNA): TGTGCCAGCAGCTCCGGGACAGTACTTAATGAGCAGTTCTTC. The genes are TRBV7-2 and TRBJ2-1; TRBD1 matches at 7 bases. The CDR3 totals 14 residues. In germline, CDR1 is SGHTA, CDR2 FQGNSA. Trimming at V came to 4 bases and at J to 7 bases, leaving 7 bases not matched to a gene.

J is TRBJ2-1 and V is TRBV5-5; TRBD1 matches at 12 bases. The CDR3 is 16 residues long. The V gene's germline CDR1 is SGHKS and CDR2 YYEKEE (reference sequence). V shed 3 bases, J shed 8 bases, and the junction held 9 bases outside the gene matches. CDR3 in DNA: TGTGCCAGCAGCTCAGGGACAGGGGGCTCGGTATATGAGCAGTTCTTC. Its protein is CASSSGTGGSVYEQFF.

The chain couples TRBV7-2 to TRBJ1-2, with D unclear. Trimming pared 4 bases from V and 4 bases from J, leaving 7 bases between. In germline, CDR1 is SGHTA, CDR2 FQGNSA. This CDR3 has 12 amino acids. Written as DNA, the CDR3 is TGTGCCAGCAGCTCACGAAGCTATGGCTACACCTTC. Translated: CASSSRSYGYTF.